The text below deals with one T cell receptor beta chain. What it binds is not known. Germline loops: CDR1 ENHRY, CDR2 SYGVKD. The CDR3 is made up of 12 amino acids. With 6 bases removed from V and 6 bases from J, the gap between germline ends came to 11 bases. Unique molecular identifiers were used to barcode this TCRbeta library. TCRdb fed the PCR reads into MiXCR, producing one record per CDR3 protein. Of about 420,000 distinct CDR3 sequences in the sample, 16% were seen once. The record originates from a study of T-cell reconstitution after alpha-beta-depleted transplantation in children. General study points: A year post-transplant, T-cell counts and diversity derived mostly from newly produced T cells. It was surviving recipient T cells and thymic progenitors that gave some patients high TCRbeta diversity at day 60.

This chain joins TRBV10-3 and TRBJ1-2; TRBD1 might be the D (5 bases). This sequence was found in a boy younger than two who had a stem cell transplant for Wiskott-Aldrich syndrome, so the T cells may come from the graft donor. This specimen consisted of PBMCs, mostly from graft donor cells, obtained 360 days after TCRalphabeta/CD19-depleted stem cell transplant. CDR3 DNA: TGTGCCATCAGGGGGCGAGGGAATGGCTACACCTTC. Translated, it gives CAIRGRGNGYTF.